This T cell receptor (beta chain) derives from a study of blood T cell repertoires in COVID-19. Whole-study context: Nucleic acid was either cDNA or gDNA, and it came from T cells, B-cell-depleted T cells, or PBMCs.

Trimming removed 1 base from V and 6 bases from J, with 4 bases in between. CDR3 length: 11 amino acids. The germline gives CDR1 MGHRA, CDR2 YSYEKL. The assay was immunoSEQ multiplex PCR, and TCRdb's table has in-frame clones only and misses some. The data hold 200,000 to 250,000 clones, with about 90% observed a single time. Researchers sorted participants into cohorts using their self-reported clinical history. People in the exposed group encountered a COVID-19 case within 2 weeks before entering the study. J is TRBJ2-7 and V is TRBV4-1; D is unclear. The source is a man aged 25-40 years who had been exposed to COVID-19. Sequences were obtained from PBMCs or T cells enriched from blood (not recorded which). This CDR3 reads CASSQGPEQYF. The CDR3 DNA is TGCGCCAGCAGCCAAGGGCCCGAGCAGTACTTC.